This TCR beta chain was found in a study of OX40 agonist ivuxolimab in advanced cancers. A note on the overall study: Ivuxolimab was a fully human IgG2 agonistic monoclonal antibody targeting the costimulatory receptor OX40 (CD134). Intravenous ivuxolimab was administered to patients every 2 weeks at six dose levels: 0.01, 0.1, 0.3, 1.5, 3 and 10 mg/kg. Of the roughly 54 dose-escalation patients, hepatocellular carcinoma was present in some 19, melanoma in roughly 15, renal cell carcinoma in 9 and head and neck cancer in 9. In the dose-escalation cohort, 82.7% of patients were male, and the mean age was roughly 60 years, with a range of about 23 to 85. Prior anti-PD-1, anti-PD-L1 or anti-CTLA-4 therapy was permitted, and checkpoint inhibitors had been received by approximately 39% of dose-escalation patients. Partial responses were achieved by three dose-escalation patients, of whom one had hepatocellular carcinoma and two had cutaneous melanoma. The purpose of peripheral TCRbeta sequencing was to test whether ivuxolimab changed TCR sequence diversity and led to clonal T-cell expansion. The monotherapy dose-escalation portion (N of about 57 patients) of the phase I ivuxolimab trial is reported in the paper. Here is what the overall study found, with its caveats: The antigen specificity of the peripheral T cells that underwent clonal expansion was not determined. After ivuxolimab, expanded clones were on average more numerous among CD8+ T cells than among CD4+ T cells. At doses of 0.1 to 3.0 mg/kg, clonal expansion of both CD4+ and CD8+ T cells in blood was seen between baseline and week 6. In the 0.1-3.0 mg/kg groups, partial responders had among the lowest normalized peripheral clonal expansion, particularly in CD8+ T cells. Low levels of normalized T-cell clonal expansion were also shown by some nonresponding patients.

The trial excluded patients who had a history of autoimmune disease or who were on systemic immunosuppression. Peripheral blood for TCR sequencing was drawn from every dose cohort at baseline, at cycle 4 day 1 and at cycle 7 day 1. The samples were drawn from a first-in-human, open-label, multicenter phase I dose-escalation trial of ivuxolimab. The trial enrolled adults with locally advanced or metastatic head and neck squamous cell, hepatocellular, melanoma or renal cell carcinoma. Before TCR sequencing, CD4+ T cells and CD8+ T cells were sorted from peripheral blood as separate populations. V is cut by 7 bases and J by 2 bases, and the space between the germline ends is 11 bases. Inclusive of the bounding cysteine and phenylalanine, the CDR3 is 14 residues long. The DNA shown is the 42-base CDR3, in frame from base 1. Sequences SGHNT (CDR1) and YENEEA (CDR2) are obtained from the germline V gene.

Genomic DNA was isolated from the sorted cells so that the TCRbeta CDR3 region could be sequenced. The immunoSEQ Assay was used for sequencing of TCRbeta CDR3 regions. Entries here come from immuneACCESS through TCRdb and include only in-frame sequences with V and J called. Some clones fail to appear in such tables; in the studies checked, an unresolved V gene covers under half of the shortfall, and the cause of the remainder is unknown. The sample records some 150,000 clones, more than 85% of which are singletons. The top ten clonotypes cover over 0.8% of the sample. For this clone: Its antigen is still unknown. Base qualities were left out, and no much larger clone turns up one base away.

The chain uses TRBV11-3 and TRBJ2-2; TRBD1 might be the D gene, on 6 matching bases. This clonotype was sampled from an adult with an advanced solid tumor such as melanoma, head and neck, liver or kidney cancer. Sequences were derived from CD4+ or CD8+ T cells sorted from blood, sampled in a trial of the OX40 agonist ivuxolimab. Here is the DNA: TGTGCCAGCACCGTACAGGGAAACACCGGGGAGCTGTTTTTT. Its coded protein is CASTVQGNTGELFF.